The sequence of this T cell receptor (beta chain) was determined in a study of T cell responses to AZD1222 COVID-19 vaccine. Study-wide points: Repertoires were collected only later (after the peak T cell response had occurred).

The protocol was immunoSEQ multiplex PCR, while the TCRdb copy is restricted to in-frame clones and leaves out a portion. The table has about 100,000 clones, about 86% seen once. The CDR3 extends over 12 amino acids. The V and J ends lost 0 bases and 2 bases respectively, with 2 bases between them. Germline V gene lookup returns CDR1 SGDLS and CDR2 YYNGEE. To note about this clone: Its antigen is unidentified.

The material was peripheral blood, obtained on day 0 of AZD1222 vaccination. The clonotype was recovered from an adult in good health. This chain uses TRBV9 with TRBJ2-5, with unresolved D. For the CDR3, the DNA is TGTGCCAGCAGCGTAGCTCAAGAGACCCAGTACTTC. This gives the protein CASSVAQETQYF.